One sample yielded the 29 T cell receptor beta chains listed below, sequenced in a study of blood T cell repertoires in COVID-19. The protocol was immunoSEQ multiplex PCR, while the TCRdb copy is restricted to in-frame clones and leaves out a portion. There are fewer than 25,000 clones in the sample; about 90% occur only once, and over 25% lies in the top ten. The sequencing input was peripheral blood. These receptors were collected from a human donor with active COVID-19. The donor label of this sample is uncertain.

This clone was recorded a few times. The J gene is TRBJ2-7, the V gene TRBV19, with TRBD1 matching 10 bases. J was trimmed by 0 bases and V by 1 base; bases with no gene match: 0. CDR3 length: 15 amino acids. Germline values: CDR1 LNHDA, CDR2 SQIVND (reference sequence). The CDR3 spells CASSIGTGGSYEQYF. The CDR3 region has the DNA TGTGCCAGTAGTATAGGGACAGGGGGCTCCTACGAGCAGTACTTC.

V and J are TRBV7-9 and TRBJ1-5; weak D call: TRBD1 (6 bases). CDR1 is SEHNR and CDR2 is FQNEAQ in the germline V gene (reference sequence). The CDR3 totals 15 residues. Trimming took off 5 bases at V and 1 base at J, with 12 bases between the two ends. The CDR3 DNA reads as TGTGCCAGCAGCCCAGGGGCTCTGAGCAATCAGCCCCAGCATTTT. As protein: CASSPGALSNQPQHF.

This sequence joins TRBV19 and TRBJ2-3; 8 bases line up with TRBD2. Per germline, CDR1 LNHDA and CDR2 SQIVND (reference sequence). V was clipped by 10 bases and J by 1 base; unmatched bases: 7. The CDR3 runs to 14 residues. The CDR3 nucleotides read TGTGCCAACGAGAGCGGGAGTGGCACAGATACGCAGTATTTT. As protein: CANESGSGTDTQYF.

The chain carries TRBV18 and TRBJ1-2, with 8 bases lining up with TRBD1. V lost 4 bases, J lost 1 base, and 5 bases stayed unmatched. CDR1 and CDR2 (germline): KGHSH, LQKENI. The CDR3 spans 15 residues. CDR3 amino acids: CASSRRGQGNYGYTF. CDR3 nucleotide sequence: TGTGCCAGCTCACGGCGAGGACAGGGTAACTATGGCTACACCTTC.

The chain joins TRBV6-2 or TRBV6-3 to TRBJ1-2; possible D gene TRBD1, 5 bases. The CDR3 is 15 amino acids. V gave up 0 bases and J gave up 2 bases, with 10 bases separating them. The germline gives CDR1 MNHEY, CDR2 SVGEGT. CDR3 in amino acids: CASSYSDSKNYGYTF. The CDR3 DNA sequence: TGTGCCAGCAGTTACTCCGACAGTAAGAACTATGGCTACACCTTC.

The V call is TRBV6-5, the J call TRBJ1-2; TRBD1 matches at 12 bases. The germline V gene encodes CDR1 MNHEY and CDR2 SVGAGI. The CDR3 has 14 residues. V dropped 10 bases and J dropped 5; count of bases not matched to a gene: 8. This CDR3 reads CAIDGTGGLYGYTF. The DNA of the CDR3 is TGTGCCATCGACGGGACAGGGGGCTTATATGGCTACACCTTC.

The chain links TRBV20-1 to TRBJ1-1; D is unresolved. CDR1 DFQATT and CDR2 SNEGSKA come from the germline V gene (reference sequence). The CDR3 length is 11 residues. The CDR3 bases are TGCAGCCTTATTCGGGACACTGAAGCTTTCTTT. This translates into CSLIRDTEAFF.

The chain is built from TRBV4-1 and TRBJ2-3; TRBD1 matches at 10 bases. The CDR3 contains 15 residues. V lost 2 bases, J lost 6 bases, and 5 bases stayed unmatched. Germline CDR1 is MGHRA and CDR2 is YSYEKL. The CDR3: CASSQSGTGADTQYF. The CDR3 DNA sequence: TGCGCCAGCAGCCAATCCGGGACAGGGGCCGATACGCAGTATTTT.

In DNA, the CDR3 is TGTGCCAGCAGCGCGTTGACATCGTCCTACAATGAGCAGTTCTTC. Encoded protein: CASSALTSSYNEQFF. The chain employs TRBV5-6 and TRBJ2-1; D ambiguous. V was clipped by 4 bases and J by 1 base, with 12 bases between them. Looked up from germline, CDR1 is SGHDT and CDR2 is YYEEEE. This CDR3 region has 15 residues.

The rearrangement links TRBV29-1 to TRBJ2-1, with TRBD2 matching over 14 bases. The CDR3 is 13 amino acids. Trimming removed 4 bases from V and 9 bases from J; junction bases left unmatched: 2. Per the germline V gene, CDR1 is SQVTM and CDR2 is ANQGSEA. The CDR3 DNA follows: TGCAGCGTTGGACTAGCGGGGGGGACTGAGCAGTTCTTC. The encoded protein is CSVGLAGGTEQFF.

The V call is TRBV24-1, the J call TRBJ1-5; TRBD1 is a possible D gene (6 bases). Germline V gives CDR1 KGHDR, CDR2 SFDVKD. Trimming pared 5 bases from V and 4 bases from J, leaving 17 bases between. The CDR3 consists of 16 residues. The CDR3 loop reads CATSATRAGDNQPQHF. The CDR3 DNA is TGTGCCACCAGTGCCACAAGGGCAGGGGATAATCAGCCCCAGCATTTT.

The V call is TRBV5-6, the J call TRBJ2-1, with D unresolved. The CDR3 has 11 amino acids. V dropped 0 bases and J dropped 9 bases, with 4 bases sitting between them. CDR1 is SGHDT and CDR2 is YYEEEE in the germline V gene. CDR3 DNA sequence: TGTGCCAGCAGCTTGGTCGGTGAGCAGTTCTTC. Translated: CASSLVGEQFF.

The chain employs TRBV7-3 and TRBJ2-7, with 10 positions matching TRBD1. Germline V gene lookup returns CDR1 SGHTA and CDR2 FQGTGA. The length of the CDR3 is 13 residues. The V segment lost 4 bases and the J segment 6 bases; nucleotides outside the gene matches: 3. The CDR3 protein is CASSWDRGLEQYF. The CDR3 DNA sequence: TGTGCCAGCAGCTGGGACAGGGGACTCGAGCAGTACTTC. Full variable domain (remainder filled in from reference TRBV7-3 and TRBJ2-7): GAGVSQTPSNKVTEKGKYVELRCDPISGHTALYWYRQSLGQGPEFLIYFQGTGAADDSGLPNDRFFAVRPEGSVSTLKIQRTERGDSAVYLCASSWDRGLEQYFGPGTRLTVT.

The sample holds one count of this clone. This chain uses TRBV20-1 with TRBJ2-7; 8 bases are shared with TRBD2. Trimming cost V 3 bases and J 3 bases; bases outside gene matches: 4. Germline V gene lookup returns CDR1 DFQATT and CDR2 SNEGSKA (reference sequence). This CDR3 spans 13 amino acids. Here the CDR3 reads CSASSGTFYEQYF. DNA of the CDR3: TGCAGTGCTAGTAGCGGGACTTTCTACGAGCAGTACTTC.

The rearrangement uses TRBV5-1 and TRBJ2-7; 12 bases line up with TRBD1. Germline CDR1 reads SGHRS; CDR2 reads YFSETQ. This CDR3 contains 14 residues. V trimming: 5 bases; J trimming: 6 bases; junction bases outside the gene matches: 6. The chain's CDR3 is CASRTGTGGAEQYF. CDR3 in DNA: TGCGCCAGCAGAACCGGGACAGGGGGCGCCGAGCAGTACTTC.

The chain carries TRBV4-1 and TRBJ1-6; D may be TRBD1 (6 bases). The CDR3 length is 15 residues. V was clipped by 1 base and J by 5 bases, with 9 bases between them. Germline values: CDR1 MGHRA, CDR2 YSYEKL. CDR3 DNA sequence: TGCGCCAGCAGCCAAGGACAGGTAGATAATTCACCCCTCCACTTT. It codes for CASSQGQVDNSPLHF.

This chain connects TRBV9 to TRBJ1-3; 8 bases line up with TRBD1. Trimming took 0 bases from V and 3 from J; bases not matched to a gene: 5. This CDR3 is built from 16 residues. Germline V lookup: CDR1 SGDLS, CDR2 YYNGEE. The CDR3 region has the DNA TGTGCCAGCAGCGTAGGGACAGGGTATGATGGAAACACCATATATTTT. This translates into CASSVGTGYDGNTIYF.

The V gene is TRBV6-5, the J gene TRBJ1-6, with no clear D. Germline CDR1 MNHEY, CDR2 SVGAGI. This CDR3 has 15 amino acids. V was cut by 6 bases and J by 3 bases, with 12 bases left in between. The CDR3 region has the DNA TGTGCCAGCAGCTTATACACGGGCTATAATTCACCCCTCCACTTT. The encoded protein is CASSLYTGYNSPLHF.

This clone appeared once. The chain has TRBV6-5 and TRBJ1-5, with TRBD1 identical over 8 bases. CDR1 is MNHEY and CDR2 is SVGAGI in the germline V gene. The V and J ends lost 7 bases and 7 bases, in that order; junction bases with no gene match: 12. CDR3 length equals 15 residues. Here the CDR3 reads CASTSGTGQSQPQHF. In DNA form, the CDR3 reads TGTGCCAGCACCTCCGGGACAGGTCAAAGCCAGCCCCAGCATTTT.

This chain connects TRBV11-3 to TRBJ2-7, with a possible D match to TRBD2 (5 bases). V dropped 4 bases and J dropped 0 bases, with 19 bases sitting between them. This CDR3 is 17 amino acids long. CDR1 and CDR2 (germline): SGHNT, YENEEA. This CDR3 reads CASSSIRGSGASYEQYF. DNA of the CDR3: TGTGCCAGCAGCTCAATTCGTGGGAGCGGCGCCTCCTACGAGCAGTACTTC.

The chain couples TRBV7-2 to TRBJ2-3, with D perhaps TRBD2 (6 bases). The V gene lost 1 base and the J gene lost 1 base, with 15 bases spanning the gap. This CDR3 comprises 17 residues. Germline values: CDR1 SGHTA, CDR2 FQGNSA. CDR3 nucleotides: TGTGCCAGCAGCTTAGACCAGGGAGGAGCGGGCACAGATACGCAGTATTTT. It encodes CASSLDQGGAGTDTQYF.

This chain links TRBV28 with TRBJ1-2; 10 positions agree with TRBD1. J was trimmed by 5 bases and V by 4 bases; bases with no gene match: 4. There are 14 residues in the CDR3. Germline lookup yields CDR1 MDHEN and CDR2 SYDVKM. In nucleotides, the CDR3 is TGTGCCAGCAGTTACGGGACAGGGGCGTATGGCTACACCTTC. As protein: CASSYGTGAYGYTF.

The rearrangement links TRBV10-3 to TRBJ2-7; possibly TRBD1 for D (6 bases). Germline lookup yields CDR1 ENHRY and CDR2 SYGVKD. This CDR3 contains 13 residues. With 7 bases removed from V and 0 bases from J, the gap between germline ends came to 10 bases. This CDR3 reads CAIKDSHSYEQYF. The CDR3 nucleotides read TGTGCCATCAAGGACAGCCACTCCTACGAGCAGTACTTC.

The chain is built from TRBV6-2 or TRBV6-3 and TRBJ1-2; 8 positions agree with TRBD1. The CDR3 extends over 15 amino acids. Per germline, CDR1 MNHEY and CDR2 SVGEGT. V dropped 5 bases and J dropped 0; count of bases not matched to a gene: 5. The CDR3 DNA is TGTGCCAGCAGTATACGACAGGGGACTAACTATGGCTACACCTTC. Encoded protein: CASSIRQGTNYGYTF.

V is TRBV18 and J is TRBJ1-5; D uncertain. Germline CDR1 is KGHSH and CDR2 is LQKENI. The ends were cut back, 3 bases at V and 0 bases at J, with 9 bases in the middle. This CDR3 has 15 residues. CDR3 sequence (DNA): TGTGCCAGCTCACCTACAGTTTATAGCAATCAGCCCCAGCATTTT. Translating gives CASSPTVYSNQPQHF. Drawing the rest from reference TRBV18 and TRBJ1-5, the complete variable domain is NAGVMQNPRHLVRRRGQEARLRCSPMKGHSHVYWYRQLPEEGLKFMVYLQKENIIDESGMPKERFSAEFPKEGPSILRIQQVVRGDSAAYFCASSPTVYSNQPQHFGDGTRLSIL.

A note on this clone: The junction shows a germline mismatch at one end, possibly a read error. The chain is built from TRBV2 and TRBJ2-5, with 7 positions matching TRBD2. The germline CDR1 and CDR2 sequences are SNHLY and FYNNEI. There are 15 residues in the CDR3. The CDR3: CASSGYGGMEETQYF. The CDR3 region has the DNA TGTGCCAGCAGTGGCTACGGGGGGATGGAAGAAACCCAGTACTTC.

The genes are TRBV3-1 (or the pseudogene TRBV3-2) and TRBJ2-7; 8 bases are a match to TRBD1. CDR3 size: 13 residues. V shed 9 bases and J 5 bases; nucleotides not matched to a gene: 9. CDR1 and CDR2 from the germline V gene are LGHDT and YNNKEL (reference sequence). The chain's CDR3 is CASSGTGADEQYF. Written as DNA, the CDR3 is TGTGCCAGTTCCGGGACAGGAGCTGACGAGCAGTACTTC.

This chain joins TRBV10-3 and TRBJ1-6; 10 bases map to TRBD1. Germline V gene lookup returns CDR1 ENHRY and CDR2 SYGVKD. V lost 6 bases, J lost 6 bases, and 8 bases stayed unmatched. There are 16 residues in the CDR3. In nucleotides, the CDR3 is TGTGCCATCAGCCAAAAGGGGACAGGGGCTAATTCACCCCTCCACTTT. This gives the protein CAISQKGTGANSPLHF.

J is TRBJ2-1 and V is TRBV4-1; 9 nucleotides line up with TRBD2. Unmatched junction bases numbered 5, after V lost 1 base and J lost 10 bases. Germline values: CDR1 MGHRA, CDR2 YSYEKL. The CDR3 length is 14 residues. DNA for the CDR3: TGCGCCAGCAGCCAAGGCATGACTAGCGGAGAGCAGTTCTTC. This sequence encodes CASSQGMTSGEQFF.